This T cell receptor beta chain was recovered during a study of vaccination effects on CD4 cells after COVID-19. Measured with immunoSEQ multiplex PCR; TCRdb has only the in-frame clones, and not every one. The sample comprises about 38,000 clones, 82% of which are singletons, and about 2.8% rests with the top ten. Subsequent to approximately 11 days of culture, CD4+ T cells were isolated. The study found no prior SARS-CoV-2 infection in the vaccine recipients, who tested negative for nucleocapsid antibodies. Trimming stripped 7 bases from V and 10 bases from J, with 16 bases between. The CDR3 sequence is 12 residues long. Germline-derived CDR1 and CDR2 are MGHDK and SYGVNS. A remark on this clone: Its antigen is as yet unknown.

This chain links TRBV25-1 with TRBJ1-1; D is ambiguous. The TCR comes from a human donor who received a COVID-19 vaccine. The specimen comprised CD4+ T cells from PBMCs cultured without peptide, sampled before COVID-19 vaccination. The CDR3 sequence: CASTSGLLPAFF. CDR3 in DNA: TGTGCCAGCACCTCAGGACTACTACCAGCTTTCTTT.